The clone carrying this T cell receptor beta chain was detected ten times or more. This sample stems from a study of Graves' ophthalmopathy and Graves' hyperthyroidism. Across the study: Researchers obtained peripheral blood at initial diagnosis, before any treatment had begun.

This CDR3 is built from 14 residues. Germline CDR1 and CDR2: LNHDA and SQIVND (reference sequence). V gave up 4 bases and J gave up 5 bases, with 14 bases separating them. The sequenced template was RNA, covering the TCR beta CDR3 region. HTBI primers served in a first-round RT-PCR, which a second-round multiplex PCR followed. One entry per CDR3 protein results from TCRdb running MiXCR on the multiplex PCR reads. This sample carries 650,000 to 900,000 distinct CDR3 sequences, 40% of them seen once, and the ten largest clones take 44%. The TCR comes from an adult man with Graves' ophthalmopathy. This chain uses TRBV19 with TRBJ1-1; a possible D gene is TRBD1 (6 bases). Sequenced: peripheral blood. CDR3 sequence (DNA): TGTGCCAGTAGTACCACGCGTAGGGGGACTGAAGCTTTCTTT. The encoded protein is CASSTTRRGTEAFF.